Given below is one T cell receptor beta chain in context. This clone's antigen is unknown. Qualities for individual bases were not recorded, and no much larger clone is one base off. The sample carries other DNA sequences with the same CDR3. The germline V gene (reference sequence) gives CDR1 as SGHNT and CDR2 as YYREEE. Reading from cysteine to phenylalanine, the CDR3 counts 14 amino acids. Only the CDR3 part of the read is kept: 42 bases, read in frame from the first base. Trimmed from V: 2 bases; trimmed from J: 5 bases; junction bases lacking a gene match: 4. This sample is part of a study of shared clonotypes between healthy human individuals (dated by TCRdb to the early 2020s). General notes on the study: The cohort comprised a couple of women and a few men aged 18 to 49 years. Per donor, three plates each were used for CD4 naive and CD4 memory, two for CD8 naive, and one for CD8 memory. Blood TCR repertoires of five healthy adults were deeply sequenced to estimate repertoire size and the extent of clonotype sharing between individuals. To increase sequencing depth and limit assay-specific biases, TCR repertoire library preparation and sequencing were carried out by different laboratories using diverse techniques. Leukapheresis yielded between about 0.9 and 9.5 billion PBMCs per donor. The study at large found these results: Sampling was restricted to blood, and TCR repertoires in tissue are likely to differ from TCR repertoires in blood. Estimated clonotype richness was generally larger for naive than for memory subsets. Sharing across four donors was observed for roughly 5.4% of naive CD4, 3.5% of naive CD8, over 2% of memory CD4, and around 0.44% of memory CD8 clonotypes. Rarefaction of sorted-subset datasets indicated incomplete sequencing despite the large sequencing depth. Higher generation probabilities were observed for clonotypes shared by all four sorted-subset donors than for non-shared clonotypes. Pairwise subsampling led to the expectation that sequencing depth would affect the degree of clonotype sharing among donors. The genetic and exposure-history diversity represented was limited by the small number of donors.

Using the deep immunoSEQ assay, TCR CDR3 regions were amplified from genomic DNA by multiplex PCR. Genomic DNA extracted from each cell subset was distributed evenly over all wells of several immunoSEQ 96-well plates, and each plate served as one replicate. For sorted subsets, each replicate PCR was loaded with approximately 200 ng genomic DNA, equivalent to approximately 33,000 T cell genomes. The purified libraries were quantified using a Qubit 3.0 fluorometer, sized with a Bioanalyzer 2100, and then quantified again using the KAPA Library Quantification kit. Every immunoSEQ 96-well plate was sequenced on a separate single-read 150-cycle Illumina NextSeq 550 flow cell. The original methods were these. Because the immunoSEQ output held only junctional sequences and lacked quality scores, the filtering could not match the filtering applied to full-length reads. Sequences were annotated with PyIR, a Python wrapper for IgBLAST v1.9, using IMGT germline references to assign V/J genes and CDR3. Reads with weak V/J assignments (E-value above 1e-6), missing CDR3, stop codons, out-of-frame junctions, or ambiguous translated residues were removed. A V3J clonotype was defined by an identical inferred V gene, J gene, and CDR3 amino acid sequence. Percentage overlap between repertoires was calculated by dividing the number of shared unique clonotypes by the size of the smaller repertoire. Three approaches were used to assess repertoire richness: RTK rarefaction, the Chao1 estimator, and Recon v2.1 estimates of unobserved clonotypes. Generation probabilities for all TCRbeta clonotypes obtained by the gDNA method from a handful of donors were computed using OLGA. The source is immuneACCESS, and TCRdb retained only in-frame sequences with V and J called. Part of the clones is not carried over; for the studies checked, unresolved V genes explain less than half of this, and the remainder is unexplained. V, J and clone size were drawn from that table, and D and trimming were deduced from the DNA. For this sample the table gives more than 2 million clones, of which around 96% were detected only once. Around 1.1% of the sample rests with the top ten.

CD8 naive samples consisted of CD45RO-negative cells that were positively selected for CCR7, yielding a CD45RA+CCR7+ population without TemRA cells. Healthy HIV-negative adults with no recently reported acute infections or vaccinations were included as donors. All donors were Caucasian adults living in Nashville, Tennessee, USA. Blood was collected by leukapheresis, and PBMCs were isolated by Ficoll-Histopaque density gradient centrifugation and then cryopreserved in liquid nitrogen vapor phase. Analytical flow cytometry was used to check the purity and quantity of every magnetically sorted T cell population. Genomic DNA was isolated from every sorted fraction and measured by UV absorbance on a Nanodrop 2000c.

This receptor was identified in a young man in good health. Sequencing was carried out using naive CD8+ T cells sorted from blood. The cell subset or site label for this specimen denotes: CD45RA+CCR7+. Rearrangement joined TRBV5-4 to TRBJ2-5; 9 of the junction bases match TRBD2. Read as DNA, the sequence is TGTGCCAGCAGCTTAGGCGGGGGGGAGGAGACCCAGTACTTC. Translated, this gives CASSLGGGEETQYF.